The 32 T cell receptor beta chains below come from one sample, sequenced in a study of blood T cell repertoires in COVID-19. Some clones are missing from TCRdb's copy, which holds only in-frame ones; the method was immunoSEQ multiplex PCR. This table holds hundreds of thousands of clones, 80% to 90% found once. The specimen was peripheral blood. Receptors originate from a woman aged 35 to 49 with active or convalescent COVID-19.

The chain uses TRBV20-1 and TRBJ1-1; TRBD1 aligns across 7 bases. V shed 2 bases and J 6 bases; nucleotides not matched to a gene: 0. The length of the CDR3 is 11 residues. In germline, CDR1 is DFQATT, CDR2 SNEGSKA (reference sequence). The DNA for the CDR3 is TGCAGTGCTAGACAGGGGGCTGAAGCTTTCTTT. Translation: CSARQGAEAFF.

A few counts support this clone. This rearrangement joins TRBV7-9 to TRBJ2-2, with 10 bases that match TRBD2. The CDR3 loop spans 14 amino acids. V dropped 5 bases and J dropped 9; count of bases not matched to a gene: 6. CDR1 and CDR2 from the germline V gene are SEHNR and FQNEAQ (reference sequence). The CDR3: CASSPSGRARELFF. As DNA, the CDR3 is TGTGCCAGCAGCCCAAGCGGGAGGGCACGGGAGCTGTTTTTT.

V and J are TRBV7-2 and TRBJ2-3, with 9 bases aligning to TRBD1. The germline gives CDR1 SGHTA, CDR2 FQGNSA. CDR3 length equals 17 residues. The ends lost 5 bases at V and 0 bases at J; junction bases unmatched: 9. The CDR3 DNA sequence: TGTGCCAGCAGCCTAACAGGGACAGGGTCTAGCACAGATACGCAGTATTTT. This codes for CASSLTGTGSSTDTQYF.

The chain has TRBV2 and TRBJ1-5; D is possibly TRBD1 (5 bases). The CDR3 has 13 residues. The germline gives CDR1 SNHLY, CDR2 FYNNEI. Trimming shortened V by 8 bases and J by 3 bases, and 11 bases separated the two germline ends. In DNA form, the CDR3 reads TGTGCCAGCCAGGACATGGCCAATCAGCCCCAGCATTTT. The encoded protein is CASQDMANQPQHF. The entire variable domain, with the rest obtained from reference TRBV2 and TRBJ1-5, is as follows: EPEVTQTPSHQVTQMGQEVILRCVPISNHLYFYWYRQILGQKVEFLVSFYNNEISEKSEIFDDQFSVERPDGSNFTLKIRSTKLEDSAMYFCASQDMANQPQHFGDGTRLSIL.

This clone was seen just once. The chain couples TRBV7-2 to TRBJ2-5; D is perhaps TRBD1 (6 bases). The CDR3 extends over 14 amino acids. Germline V gene sequence: CDR1 SGHTA, CDR2 FQGNSA. Trimming took 3 bases from V and 1 from J, leaving 9 bases between them. DNA of the CDR3: TGTGCCAGCAGCTTCAGAGGGGGCCAAGAGACCCAGTACTTC. Protein sequence: CASSFRGGQETQYF.

This clone was seen once. V and J are TRBV7-9 and TRBJ1-2; tentative D call: TRBD1 (5 bases). This CDR3 comprises 15 residues. Looked up from germline, CDR1 is SEHNR and CDR2 is FQNEAQ (reference sequence). Trimming left V 3 bases short and J 0 bases short, with 11 bases between. CDR3 in amino acids: CASSLWGGTNYGYTF. CDR3 coding DNA: TGTGCCAGCAGCTTGTGGGGCGGTACTAACTATGGCTACACCTTC.

This chain connects TRBV24-1 to TRBJ1-5; 8 nucleotides agree with TRBD1. This CDR3 region has 16 residues. V lost 2 bases and J lost 0; bases outside the gene matches: 2. Germline CDR1 KGHDR, CDR2 SFDVKD. CDR3 in DNA: TGTGCCACCAGTGATTCAGACAGGGGTAGCAATCAGCCCCAGCATTTT. Its protein product is CATSDSDRGSNQPQHF.

The chain combines TRBV30 with TRBJ2-1, with D possibly TRBD2 on 6 matching bases. There are 14 residues in the CDR3. Germline-derived CDR1 and CDR2 are GTSNPN and SVGIG (reference sequence). V dropped 3 bases and J dropped 2 bases, with 11 bases sitting between them. The CDR3 DNA follows: TGTGCCTGGAGGAAAGCGGGTCCCTACAATGAGCAGTTCTTC. This gives the protein CAWRKAGPYNEQFF.

This chain connects TRBV14 to TRBJ2-1; a possible D gene is TRBD1 (5 bases). This CDR3 spans 17 amino acids. V was trimmed by 0 bases and J by 8 bases, leaving 20 bases between them. Germline V lookup: CDR1 SGHDN, CDR2 FVKESK. The CDR3 loop is CASSQDKGQDIRDEQFF. Here the CDR3 DNA reads TGTGCCAGCAGCCAAGATAAGGGTCAGGACATAAGGGATGAGCAGTTCTTC.

J is TRBJ1-2 and V is TRBV19; weak D call: TRBD1 (6 bases). The CDR3 sequence is 15 residues long. Trimming cost V 7 bases and J 1 base, with 16 bases left between them. CDR1 is LNHDA, CDR2 SQIVND, per germline (reference sequence). The CDR3 DNA follows: TGTGCCAGTATCAAAGACAGGCTGGGTAACTATGGCTACACCTTC. Its protein is CASIKDRLGNYGYTF.

This chain joins TRBV6-2 or TRBV6-3 and TRBJ1-5; TRBD1 aligns across 9 bases. The CDR3 spans 15 residues. V was pared by 7 bases and J by 6 bases, with 10 bases of the junction left unmatched. Germline CDR1 MNHEY, CDR2 SVGEGT. The CDR3 DNA follows: TGTGCCAGCATCCCGGGACAGGGAGGGAGTCAGCCCCAGCATTTT. This translates into CASIPGQGGSQPQHF.

This clone was observed a handful of times. V and J are TRBV10-1 and TRBJ1-6; possible D gene TRBD1, 5 bases. This CDR3 region has 15 residues. The V gene lost 11 bases and the J gene lost 7 bases, with 21 bases spanning the gap. Germline CDR1 reads WNHNN; CDR2 reads SYGVQD (reference sequence). CDR3 in DNA: TGCGCCGGGGCCTTGGGCAGGGTGAGGAATTCACCCCTCCACTTT. It codes for CAGALGRVRNSPLHF.

The chain employs TRBV28 and TRBJ1-4; 8 bases agree with TRBD1. The CDR3 loop spans 16 amino acids. With 8 bases clipped from V and 0 bases from J, the junction kept 8 bases outside the gene matches. Germline V gene data show CDR1 as MDHEN and CDR2 as SYDVKM. The CDR3 DNA is TGTGCCAGCGCGAGGCAGGGGGCCGCAACTAATGAAAAACTGTTTTTT. Encoded protein: CASARQGAATNEKLFF.

The V and J genes are TRBV7-2 and TRBJ1-6; tentatively, D is TRBD1 (5 bases). The CDR3 is 15 residues long. Trimming removed 1 base from V and 8 bases from J, with 12 bases in between. Germline CDR1 SGHTA, CDR2 FQGNSA. The CDR3 reads CASSLEGVGDSPLHF. In DNA, the CDR3 is TGTGCCAGCAGCTTAGAAGGGGTCGGTGATTCACCCCTCCACTTT.

The rearrangement joins TRBV11-2 to TRBJ1-2; TRBD1 aligns across 7 bases. V lost 5 bases to trimming and J lost 3 bases; unmatched junction nucleotides: 3. Germline CDR1 is SGHAT and CDR2 is FQNNGV. The CDR3 has 13 residues. The CDR3 sequence is CASSIGQDYGYTF. The CDR3 DNA sequence: TGTGCCAGCAGCATCGGACAGGACTATGGCTACACCTTC.

V gene TRBV14 combines with J gene TRBJ2-6, with D maybe TRBD1 (5 bases). In germline, CDR1 is SGHDN, CDR2 FVKESK. The CDR3 totals 13 residues. V was pared by 3 bases and J by 6 bases, with 6 bases between. The CDR3 reads CASSHRAANVLTF. The CDR3 coding sequence is TGTGCCAGCAGCCACAGGGCGGCCAACGTCCTGACTTTC.

The chain employs TRBV29-1 and TRBJ1-2; 8 positions agree with TRBD1. The CDR3 sequence is 13 residues long. Unmatched junction bases numbered 3, after V lost 2 bases and J lost 4 bases. Germline assignment: CDR1 SQVTM and CDR2 ANQGSEA. CDR3 in amino acids: CSVEHRGTYGYTF. CDR3 coding DNA: TGCAGCGTTGAACACAGGGGGACCTATGGCTACACCTTC. Variable domain in full (rest from reference TRBV29-1 and TRBJ1-2): SAVISQKPSRDICQRGTSLTIQCQVDSQVTMMFWYRQQPGQSLTLIATANQGSEATYESGFVIDKFPISRPNLTFSTLTVSNMSPEDSSIYLCSVEHRGTYGYTFGSGTRLTVV.

The chain has TRBV19 and TRBJ1-3; 7 bases align to TRBD1. This CDR3 is built from 17 residues. Germline CDR1 reads LNHDA; CDR2 reads SQIVND (reference sequence). Unmatched junction bases numbered 11, after V lost 6 bases and J lost 0 bases. This CDR3 reads CASSPRGRGASGNTIYF. The CDR3 coding sequence is TGTGCCAGTAGCCCCAGGGGCAGGGGGGCCTCTGGAAACACCATATATTTT.

The rearrangement links TRBV27 to TRBJ2-7; TRBD1 matches 9 bases. The CDR3 is made up of 13 amino acids. V trimming: 8 bases; J trimming: 5 bases; junction bases outside the gene matches: 7. Germline values: CDR1 MNHEY, CDR2 SMNVEV (reference sequence). The CDR3 DNA is TGTGCCAGCCGGGGACAGGGCGCCCACGAGCAGTACTTC. Translated, it gives CASRGQGAHEQYF.

This chain uses TRBV2 with TRBJ1-2; 7 bases map to TRBD1. Germline trimming cut 6 bases from V and 0 bases from J; bases unmatched to any gene: 7. Per germline, CDR1 SNHLY and CDR2 FYNNEI. This CDR3 contains 15 residues. The DNA of the CDR3 is TGTGCCAGCAGAGAGGGGGCCCATCCTAACTATGGCTACACCTTC. This translates into CASREGAHPNYGYTF. The full variable domain, in which reference TRBV2 and TRBJ1-2 provide the parts outside the CDR3, is EPEVTQTPSHQVTQMGQEVILRCVPISNHLYFYWYRQILGQKVEFLVSFYNNEISEKSEIFDDQFSVERPDGSNFTLKIRSTKLEDSAMYFCASREGAHPNYGYTFGSGTRLTVV.

The chain employs TRBV30 and TRBJ1-1; 11 bases agree with TRBD1. This CDR3 comprises 15 residues. V gave up 5 bases and J gave up 1 base; unmatched junction bases: 6. CDR1 and CDR2 (germline): GTSNPN, SVGIG (reference sequence). For the CDR3, the DNA is TGTGCCTGGGCTTGGGGGACAGGGGGGAACACTGAAGCTTTCTTT. It translates to CAWAWGTGGNTEAFF.

Concerning this clone itself: The same CDR3 also results from other DNA sequences found in this sample. The gene calls are TRBV4-3 and TRBJ2-7; no clear D gene. CDR1 LGHNA and CDR2 YSLEER come from the germline V gene. This CDR3 spans 13 amino acids. V lost 0 bases and J lost 2, with 5 bases in between. CDR3 in amino acids: CASSQDRTYEQYF. As DNA, the CDR3 is TGCGCCAGCAGCCAAGACAGGACCTACGAGCAGTACTTC.

V usage is TRBV7-2 and J usage is TRBJ1-2, with 7 bases aligning to TRBD1. The V gene's germline CDR1 is SGHTA and CDR2 FQGNSA. The CDR3 runs 13 residues. V gave up 2 bases and J gave up 4 bases; unmatched junction bases: 1. The CDR3 protein is CASSLRGLYGYTF. The CDR3 DNA sequence: TGTGCCAGCAGCTTAAGGGGGCTCTATGGCTACACCTTC.

This chain links TRBV5-4 with TRBJ1-2, with D possibly matching TRBD1 (5 bases). The CDR3 sequence is 13 residues long. V lost 0 bases and J 8 bases, leaving 11 bases between the germline ends. Germline CDR1 and CDR2: SGHNT and YYREEE (reference sequence). The CDR3 coding sequence is TGTGCCAGCAGCTTGGAAGGGGTGGGCGGCTACACCTTC. Amino acid sequence: CASSLEGVGGYTF.

This clone appeared many times. Other DNA variants within this sample encode the same CDR3. This chain links TRBV5-1 with TRBJ2-1, with TRBD2 as a possible D gene (6 bases). There are 14 residues in the CDR3. Germline lookup yields CDR1 SGHRS and CDR2 YFSETQ. Trimming left V 3 bases short and J 5 bases short, with 12 bases between. In DNA, the CDR3 is TGCGCCAGCAGCTGGCGGGGCGGCCACAATGAGCAGTTCTTC. Amino acid sequence: CASSWRGGHNEQFF.

The genes are TRBV9 and TRBJ2-5; TRBD2 matches 9 bases. The junction had 5 bases not matched to a gene; V was cut back by 0 bases and J by 2 bases. Germline CDR1 is SGDLS and CDR2 is YYNGEE. This CDR3 is 16 amino acids long. The CDR3 bases are TGTGCCAGCAGCGTAGAGGCTAGCGGGGTACAAGAGACCCAGTACTTC. Translation: CASSVEASGVQETQYF.

This clone showed up just once. This rearrangement joins TRBV7-3 to TRBJ1-5; possibly TRBD1 for D (6 bases). From germline, CDR1 is SGHTA and CDR2 FQGTGA. The V end was cut by 0 bases, the J end by 10 bases, with 13 bases between. The CDR3 totals 14 residues. The CDR3 bases are TGTGCCAGCAGCTTAACAGGGGGTAAAGGACCCCAGCATTTT. It is translated as CASSLTGGKGPQHF.

V and J are TRBV3-1 (or the pseudogene TRBV3-2) and TRBJ1-1; 7 nucleotides line up with TRBD1. This CDR3 is built from 13 residues. Per germline, CDR1 LGHDT and CDR2 YNNKEL (reference sequence). The junction had 8 bases not matched to a gene; V was cut back by 3 bases and J by 10 bases. The CDR3 sequence is CASSQTGFGVAFF. DNA of the CDR3: TGTGCCAGCAGCCAGACAGGGTTTGGGGTAGCTTTCTTT.

The gene calls are TRBV6-5 and TRBJ1-3; D uncertain. Trimming pared 2 bases from V and 3 bases from J, leaving 11 bases between. The CDR3 is made up of 15 amino acids. CDR1 and CDR2 (germline): MNHEY, SVGAGI. The CDR3 region is CASSYTGSVGNTIYF. In DNA form, the CDR3 reads TGTGCCAGCAGTTACACCGGGAGCGTTGGAAACACCATATATTTT.

This chain joins TRBV7-9 and TRBJ2-1, with 7 bases identical to TRBD1. The CDR3 contains 14 residues. Losses at the gene ends were 5 bases for V and 5 bases for J; bases not matched to a gene: 6. The germline V gene has CDR1 SEHNR and CDR2 FQNEAQ (reference sequence). The CDR3 reads CASSPSTGDNEQFF. The CDR3 DNA sequence: TGTGCCAGCAGCCCCAGCACAGGGGACAATGAGCAGTTCTTC.

The V gene is TRBV14, the J gene TRBJ2-1; TRBD2 might be the D (6 bases). V shed 3 bases and J shed 2 bases, with 11 bases lying between them. This CDR3 comprises 15 residues. CDR1 and CDR2 (germline): SGHDN, FVKESK. In nucleotides, the CDR3 is TGTGCCAGCAGCCAGGCGGGGCGGGCCTACAATGAGCAGTTCTTC. Translating it yields CASSQAGRAYNEQFF.

This rearrangement joins TRBV3-1 (or the pseudogene TRBV3-2) to TRBJ2-5; no clear D gene. The CDR3 sequence is 13 residues long. The V gene's germline CDR1 is LGHDT and CDR2 YNNKEL (reference sequence). With 2 bases removed from V and 5 bases from J, the gap between germline ends came to 9 bases. CDR3 bases: TGTGCCAGCAGCCAATCCCCCCGGGAGACCCAGTACTTC. Translating it yields CASSQSPRETQYF.